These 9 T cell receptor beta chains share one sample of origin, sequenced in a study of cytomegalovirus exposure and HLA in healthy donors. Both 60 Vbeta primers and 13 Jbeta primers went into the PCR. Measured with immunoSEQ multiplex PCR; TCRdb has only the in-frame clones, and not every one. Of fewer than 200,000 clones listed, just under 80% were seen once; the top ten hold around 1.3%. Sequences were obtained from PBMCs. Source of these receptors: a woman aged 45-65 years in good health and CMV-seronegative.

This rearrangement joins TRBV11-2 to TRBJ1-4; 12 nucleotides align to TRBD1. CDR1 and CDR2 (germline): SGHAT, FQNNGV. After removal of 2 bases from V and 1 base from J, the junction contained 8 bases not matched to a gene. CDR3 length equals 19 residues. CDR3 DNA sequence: TGTGCCAGCAGCTTAAGGGACAGGGGGCGCGGGGGAACTAATGAAAAACTGTTTTTT. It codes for CASSLRDRGRGGTNEKLFF.

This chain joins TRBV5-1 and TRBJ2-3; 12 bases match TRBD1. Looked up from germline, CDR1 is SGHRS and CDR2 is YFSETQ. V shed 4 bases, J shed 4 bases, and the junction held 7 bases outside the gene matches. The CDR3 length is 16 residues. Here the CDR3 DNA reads TGCGCCAGCAGCGCCCCCGGGACAGGGGGCTCAGATACGCAGTATTTT. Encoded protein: CASSAPGTGGSDTQYF.

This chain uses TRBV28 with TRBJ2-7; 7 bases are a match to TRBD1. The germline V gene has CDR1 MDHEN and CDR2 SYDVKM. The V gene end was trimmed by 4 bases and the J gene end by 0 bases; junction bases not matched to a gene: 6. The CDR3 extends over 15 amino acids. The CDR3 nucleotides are TGTGCCAGCAGTTCTAACCGGGACAGCTCCTACGAGCAGTACTTC. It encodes CASSSNRDSSYEQYF.

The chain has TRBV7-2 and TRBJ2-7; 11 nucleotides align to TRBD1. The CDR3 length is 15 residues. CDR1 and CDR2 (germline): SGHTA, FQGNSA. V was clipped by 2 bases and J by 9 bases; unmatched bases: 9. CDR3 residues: CASSLWDRGEVGQYF. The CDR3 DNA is TGTGCCAGCAGCTTATGGGACAGGGGGGAAGTTGGGCAGTACTTC.

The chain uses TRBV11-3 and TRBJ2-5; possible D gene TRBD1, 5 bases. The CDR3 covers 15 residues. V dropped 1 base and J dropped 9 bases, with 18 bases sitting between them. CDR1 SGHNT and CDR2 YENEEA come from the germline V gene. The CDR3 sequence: CASSLGQGPHWAQYF. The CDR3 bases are TGTGCCAGCAGCTTAGGCCAGGGTCCCCATTGGGCCCAGTACTTC.

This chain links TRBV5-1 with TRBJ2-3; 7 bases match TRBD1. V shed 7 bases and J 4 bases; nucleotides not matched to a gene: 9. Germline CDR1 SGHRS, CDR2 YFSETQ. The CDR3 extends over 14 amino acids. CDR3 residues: CASGTGVTADTQYF. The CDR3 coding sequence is TGCGCCAGCGGAACAGGGGTCACGGCAGATACGCAGTATTTT.

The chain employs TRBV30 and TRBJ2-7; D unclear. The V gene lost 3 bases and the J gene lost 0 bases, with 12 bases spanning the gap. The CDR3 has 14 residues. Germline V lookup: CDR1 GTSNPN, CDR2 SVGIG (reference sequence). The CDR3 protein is CAWRALTYSYEQYF. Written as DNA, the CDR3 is TGTGCCTGGAGGGCCCTGACATACTCCTACGAGCAGTACTTC.

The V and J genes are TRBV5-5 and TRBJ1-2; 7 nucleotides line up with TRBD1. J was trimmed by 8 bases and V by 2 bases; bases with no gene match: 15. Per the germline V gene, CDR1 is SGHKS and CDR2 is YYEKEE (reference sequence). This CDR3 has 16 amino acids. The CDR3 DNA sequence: TGTGCCAGCAGCTTTTGGGACAGAAGTGGCCCGGGGGGCTACACCTTC. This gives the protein CASSFWDRSGPGGYTF.

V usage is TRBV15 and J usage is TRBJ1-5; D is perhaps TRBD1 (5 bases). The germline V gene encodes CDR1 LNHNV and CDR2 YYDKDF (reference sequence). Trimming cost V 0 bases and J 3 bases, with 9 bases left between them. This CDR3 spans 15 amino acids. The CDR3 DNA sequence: TGTGCCACCAGCAGAGATAAAGGGGTCAATCAGCCCCAGCATTTT. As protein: CATSRDKGVNQPQHF.